This entry lists 22 T cell receptor beta chains sequenced from one sample in a study of OX40 agonist ivuxolimab in advanced cancers. Data came from immunoSEQ multiplex PCR; TCRdb stores just in-frame clones and leaves some out. Found here are some 46,000 clones, approximately 83% of them singletons; the top ten hold under 40%. The specimen was CD4+ or CD8+ T cells sorted from blood, collected in a trial of the OX40 agonist ivuxolimab. These receptors all come from an adult with an advanced solid tumor such as melanoma, head and neck, liver or kidney cancer.

The chain recombines TRBV7-2 with TRBJ1-1; no definite D call. Trimming took 1 base from V and 0 from J, leaving 3 bases between them. The CDR3 spans 13 residues. Per germline, CDR1 SGHTA and CDR2 FQGNSA. CDR3 protein: CASSLGMNTEAFF. As DNA, the CDR3 is TGTGCCAGCAGCTTAGGGATGAACACTGAAGCTTTCTTT.

J is TRBJ1-4 and V is TRBV5-5; no reliable D call. There are 13 residues in the CDR3. Germline V gives CDR1 SGHKS, CDR2 YYEKEE (reference sequence). V lost 1 base and J 8 bases, leaving 9 bases between the germline ends. The DNA of the CDR3 is TGTGCCAGCAGCTTGACGCCTAGGGAAAAACTGTTTTTT. This sequence encodes CASSLTPREKLFF. The full variable domain, with the rest looked up from reference TRBV5-5 and TRBJ1-4, is DAGVTQSPTHLIKTRGQQVTLRCSPISGHKSVSWYQQVLGQGPQFIFQYYEKEERGRGNFPDRFSARQFPNYSSELNVNALLLGDSALYLCASSLTPREKLFFGSGTQLSVL.

The chain uses TRBV4-1 and TRBJ1-5, with D perhaps matching TRBD1 (5 bases). This CDR3 has 15 amino acids. Germline lookup yields CDR1 MGHRA and CDR2 YSYEKL. Trimming left V 3 bases short and J 1 base short, with 10 bases between. CDR3 protein: CASSQGWDSNQPQHF. Here the CDR3 DNA reads TGCGCCAGCAGCCAGGGGTGGGACAGCAATCAGCCCCAGCATTTT.

CDR3 amino acids: CASSSSGRNRYEQYF. The CDR3, as DNA: TGCGCCAGCAGCTCCTCCGGGAGGAACCGTTACGAGCAGTACTTC. The V gene is TRBV5-1, the J gene TRBJ2-7; 7 positions match TRBD2. V trimming: 3 bases; J trimming: 4 bases; junction bases outside the gene matches: 10. Germline CDR1 and CDR2: SGHRS and YFSETQ. The CDR3 sequence is 15 residues long. The variable domain in full, with the rest retrieved from reference TRBV5-1 and TRBJ2-7, is KAGVTQTPRYLIKTRGQQVTLSCSPISGHRSVSWYQQTPGQGLQFLFEYFSETQRNKGNFPGRFSGRQFSNSRSEMNVSTLELGDSALYLCASSSSGRNRYEQYFGPGTRLTVT.

The chain is built from TRBV19 and TRBJ1-2; tentative D call: TRBD1 (5 bases). Trimming removed 2 bases at V and 1 base at J, with 8 bases between. Germline loops: CDR1 LNHDA, CDR2 SQIVND (reference sequence). The CDR3 is 14 amino acids. This chain's CDR3 is CASSIQGGNYGYTF. The DNA for the CDR3 is TGTGCCAGTAGTATACAGGGTGGTAACTATGGCTACACCTTC.

The CDR3 bases are TGTGCCAGCAGTGAAGTGGGCAGGAAAGAGACCCAGTACTTC. Translated, it gives CASSEVGRKETQYF. The V and J genes are TRBV6-1 and TRBJ2-5; D remains unclear. The CDR3 covers 14 residues. CDR1 and CDR2 from the germline V gene are MNHNS and SASEGT. The V end lost 1 base, the J end lost 3 bases, and 9 bases lay between the germline ends.

To note about this clone: The CDR3 does not close with the conserved phenylalanine or tryptophan, likely indicating a read error. Because the CDR3's place on the DNA is in doubt, the DNA is left out and the CDR3 is given as listed by TCRdb. The gene calls are TRBV5-1 and TRBJ1-4. CDR1 and CDR2 from the germline V gene are SGHRS and YFSETQ. The CDR3 region is 10 residues in length, termini included. CDR3 sequence: CASSTMARNR.

The genes are TRBV7-9 and TRBJ2-3, with D maybe TRBD2 (5 bases). Trimming stripped 0 bases from V and 3 bases from J, with 10 bases between. CDR3 length: 15 residues. Germline V lookup: CDR1 SEHNR, CDR2 FQNEAQ (reference sequence). CDR3 protein: CASSLASRETDTQYF. The CDR3 DNA is TGTGCCAGCAGCTTAGCGTCCCGGGAAACAGATACGCAGTATTTT.

The count of this clone is one. The gene calls are TRBV5-1 and TRBJ2-1; 10 nucleotides match TRBD2. This CDR3 has 16 amino acids. In germline, CDR1 is SGHRS, CDR2 YFSETQ. The V and J ends lost 0 bases and 1 base, in that order; junction bases with no gene match: 1. CDR3 in amino acids: CASSLVLAGSYNEQFF. Here the CDR3 DNA reads TGCGCCAGCAGCTTGGTACTAGCGGGGTCCTACAATGAGCAGTTCTTC.

V gene TRBV21-1 combines with J gene TRBJ1-1; the listed D gene, TRBD1, was not tested against the DNA. TRBV21-1 is a known pseudogene. CDR3 length: 18 amino acids. CDR3 DNA: TGTGCCAGCAGCAAAAGGAAGACAGCCCCCCTCTTGAACACTGAAGCTTTCTTT. Translated, it gives CASSKRKTAPLLNTEAFF.

The rearrangement links TRBV14 to TRBJ1-4; the match to TRBD1 covers 9 bases. This CDR3 is 16 amino acids long. The germline gives CDR1 SGHDN, CDR2 FVKESK. The junction had 5 bases not matched to a gene; V was cut back by 1 base and J by 5 bases. CDR3 sequence: CASSQALGTGNEKLFF. CDR3 in DNA: TGTGCCAGCAGCCAAGCTTTAGGGACAGGGAATGAAAAACTGTTTTTT.

Concerning this clone itself: At the DNA level, this CDR3 is encoded by other sequences in the same sample as well. J is TRBJ2-5 and V is TRBV5-4, with D perhaps matching TRBD1 (6 bases). Germline CDR1 is SGHNT and CDR2 is YYREEE (reference sequence). The CDR3 sequence is 14 residues long. The ends were cut back, 0 bases at V and 5 bases at J, with 11 bases in the middle. CDR3 in amino acids: CASSLAGVGETQYF. The DNA for the CDR3 is TGTGCCAGCAGCTTGGCAGGGGTTGGGGAGACCCAGTACTTC. The full variable domain, in which reference TRBV5-4 and TRBJ2-5 provide the parts outside the CDR3, is ETGVTQSPTHLIKTRGQQVTLRCSSQSGHNTVSWYQQALGQGPQFIFQYYREEENGRGNFPPRFSGLQFPNYSSELNVNALELDDSALYLCASSLAGVGETQYFGPGTRLLVL.

This sequence joins TRBV5-4 and TRBJ2-5; 14 positions agree with TRBD2. This CDR3 has 16 amino acids. V was clipped by 1 base and J by 5 bases; unmatched bases: 4. CDR1 SGHNT and CDR2 YYREEE come from the germline V gene (reference sequence). The CDR3 DNA reads TGTGCCAGCAGCTTGCCGACTAGCGGGGGGGCGGAGACCCAGTACTTC. Translated: CASSLPTSGGAETQYF.

This chain uses TRBV7-8 with TRBJ2-2; D is possibly TRBD2 (6 bases). This CDR3 is 14 amino acids long. In germline, CDR1 is SGHVS, CDR2 FQNEAQ. V was clipped by 2 bases and J by 5 bases, with 9 bases between them. The CDR3 nucleotides read TGTGCCAGCAGCTTATTGGCGGGGACCGGGGAGCTGTTTTTT. Translation: CASSLLAGTGELFF.

This sequence joins TRBV30 and TRBJ1-1, with D uncertain. Germline lookup yields CDR1 GTSNPN and CDR2 SVGIG (reference sequence). This CDR3 spans 13 amino acids. V lost 2 bases to trimming and J lost 1 base, with 8 bases between them. This CDR3 reads CAWSLGSNTEAFF. The CDR3 DNA reads TGTGCCTGGAGTCTAGGATCGAACACTGAAGCTTTCTTT.

The gene calls are TRBV18 and TRBJ2-5; unclear D gene. CDR3 length: 12 amino acids. Germline-derived CDR1 and CDR2 are KGHSH and LQKENI. V lost 11 bases, J lost 2 bases, and 12 bases lay in between. The CDR3 loop reads CACTAEQETQYF. Here the CDR3 DNA reads TGTGCCTGCACGGCGGAGCAAGAGACCCAGTACTTC.

This chain links TRBV5-1 with TRBJ1-1; no reliable D call. V lost 2 bases to trimming and J lost 5 bases, with 10 bases between them. The CDR3 runs to 13 residues. CDR1 is SGHRS and CDR2 is YFSETQ in the germline V gene. The CDR3 region has the DNA TGCGCCAGCAGCTTCGGATCTAAAACTGAAGCTTTCTTT. This codes for CASSFGSKTEAFF.

CDR3 nucleotide sequence: TGTGCCAGCGGGTGGGGGGTTCAAGAGACCCAGTACTTC. It encodes CASGWGVQETQYF. The V gene is TRBV5-5, the J gene TRBJ2-5; a weak D match, TRBD2 (6 bases). Trimming took off 7 bases at V and 2 bases at J, with 12 bases between the two ends. This CDR3 contains 13 residues. The V gene's germline CDR1 is SGHKS and CDR2 YYEKEE (reference sequence). Full variable domain (remainder filled in from reference TRBV5-5 and TRBJ2-5): DAGVTQSPTHLIKTRGQQVTLRCSPISGHKSVSWYQQVLGQGPQFIFQYYEKEERGRGNFPDRFSARQFPNYSSELNVNALLLGDSALYLCASGWGVQETQYFGPGTRLLVL.

The chain recombines TRBV19 with TRBJ1-1; no clear D. Germline V CDR1 and CDR2: LNHDA, SQIVND (reference sequence). Trimming shortened V by 9 bases and J by 1 base, and 6 bases separated the two germline ends. There are 11 residues in the CDR3. The CDR3 DNA follows: TGTGCCAGCGGGAGGAACACTGAAGCTTTCTTT. Translating gives CASGRNTEAFF.

This sequence joins TRBV19 and TRBJ2-7, with a tentative D call TRBD2 (5 bases). There are 13 residues in the CDR3. Trimming cost V 3 bases and J 4 bases, with 10 bases left between them. Germline CDR1 reads LNHDA; CDR2 reads SQIVND (reference sequence). This CDR3 is CASSIGLAYEQYF. The CDR3 DNA sequence: TGTGCCAGTAGTATCGGGCTAGCTTACGAGCAGTACTTC. The full variable domain, with the rest looked up from reference TRBV19 and TRBJ2-7, is DGGITQSPKYLFRKEGQNVTLSCEQNLNHDAMYWYRQDPGQGLRLIYYSQIVNDFQKGDIAEGYSVSREKKESFPLTVTSAQKNPTAFYLCASSIGLAYEQYFGPGTRLTVT.

This clone was counted once. The genes are TRBV7-3 and TRBJ1-4; the D gene is possibly TRBD1 (5 bases). V was cut by 5 bases and J by 10 bases, with 17 bases left in between. Germline CDR1 reads SGHTA; CDR2 reads FQGTGA. The CDR3 length is 14 residues. CDR3 sequence reads: CASSPTGTDRKLFF. CDR3 in DNA: TGTGCCAGCAGCCCAACCGGGACGGATAGAAAACTGTTTTTT.

The chain has TRBV5-1 and TRBJ1-3, with D unresolved. Germline V gives CDR1 SGHRS, CDR2 YFSETQ. V was shortened by 3 bases and J by 1 base, with 17 bases between the two germline ends. The CDR3 spans 17 residues. The CDR3: CASSSVYSLGSGNTIYF. The DNA of the CDR3 is TGCGCCAGCAGCTCAGTCTACTCGCTCGGGTCTGGAAACACCATATATTTT.